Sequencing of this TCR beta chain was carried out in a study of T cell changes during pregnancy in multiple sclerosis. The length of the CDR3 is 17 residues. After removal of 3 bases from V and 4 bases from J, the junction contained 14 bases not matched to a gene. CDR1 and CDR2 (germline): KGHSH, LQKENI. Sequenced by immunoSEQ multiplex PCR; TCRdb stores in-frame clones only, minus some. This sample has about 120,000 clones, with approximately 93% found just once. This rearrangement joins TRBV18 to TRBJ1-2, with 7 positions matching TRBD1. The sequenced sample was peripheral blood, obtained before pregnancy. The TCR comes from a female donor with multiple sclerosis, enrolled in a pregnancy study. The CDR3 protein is CASSPRGGSQGSYGYTF. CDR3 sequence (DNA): TGTGCCAGCTCACCGAGAGGGGGGTCACAGGGGAGCTATGGCTACACCTTC.